This T cell receptor (beta chain) was recorded in a study of T cells in Graves' hyperthyroidism and ophthalmopathy. Hyperthyroidism in the patients, aged 18 to 65, was newly diagnosed and under 2 months in duration. Thyroid ultrasound, orbital computed tomography, clinical symptoms, and serum thyroxine and TRAb underpinned diagnoses. TCR beta CDR3 sequences were amplified from RNA transcripts. An initial round of RT-PCR targeting the TCR CDR3 relied on the HTBI primer set. TCRdb analysed the multiplex PCR reads with MiXCR anew, one entry per CDR3 protein. The data show approximately 380,000 distinct CDR3 sequences, 19% seen once. Ten or more counts support this clonotype. After removal of 6 bases from V and 1 base from J, the junction contained 8 bases not matched to a gene. Germline V gives CDR1 MNHNS, CDR2 SASEGT. The CDR3 runs to 15 residues.

The sequenced material came from blood. The rearrangement uses TRBV6-1 and TRBJ2-7; 8 bases map to TRBD2. This clonotype was obtained from a woman under 30 with Graves' hyperthyroidism. The CDR3 loop reads CASSDQAGESYEQYF. Written as DNA, the CDR3 is TGTGCCAGCAGCGACCAAGCGGGGGAGTCCTACGAGCAGTACTTC.